This T cell receptor beta chain was recovered during a study of PD-1 blockade in classical Hodgkin lymphoma. Study-wide context: Nivolumab 3 mg/kg was given intravenously every 2 weeks. General study findings and limits: It was reported that newly diagnosed patients had less baseline TCR diversity than healthy donors. By C4D1, CD4+ diversity increased significantly, especially in complete responders.

Relapses following autologous stem cell transplantation were seen in all patients, with brentuximab vedotin exposure varying. Generated by immunoSEQ multiplex PCR, the TCRdb table keeps only in-frame clones and is missing some. The sample yields about 11,000 clones, about 80% seen once. The CDR3 extends over 14 amino acids. Unmatched junction bases numbered 8, after V lost 6 bases and J lost 3 bases. In germline, CDR1 is MDHEN, CDR2 SYDVKM. A word on this clone: What it binds is not known.

Specimen: peripheral blood mononuclear cells (PBMCs), collected before the second cycle of nivolumab. This chain connects TRBV28 to TRBJ2-7; 7 positions agree with TRBD1. This clonotype was obtained from a human donor with classical Hodgkin lymphoma. The CDR3 spells CASRPRNRGYEQYF. CDR3 nucleotides: TGTGCCAGCAGACCCCGTAACAGGGGCTACGAGCAGTACTTC.